Following are 15 T cell receptor beta chains from one sample sequenced in a study of Graves' ophthalmopathy and Graves' hyperthyroidism. Amplification of TCR beta CDR3 regions used RNA transcripts. Following a first-round RT-PCR that used HTBI primers, a second-round multiplex PCR was carried out. TCRdb redid the calling of the multiplex PCR reads with MiXCR, one entry per CDR3 protein. Of 300,000 to 450,000 distinct CDR3 sequences listed, about a sixth are singletons. Sequencing input: peripheral blood. Source of these receptors: an adult woman with stable Graves' hyperthyroidism.

The sample holds many counts of this clonotype. The gene calls are TRBV5-1 and TRBJ2-5, with a weak D call TRBD2 (6 bases). V was cut by 4 bases and J by 3 bases, with 19 bases left in between. Germline loops: CDR1 SGHRS, CDR2 YFSETQ. The length of the CDR3 is 16 residues. CDR3 DNA: TGCGCCAGCAGCCCGAGGGATCTTTGGGGGGAAGAGACCCAGTACTTC. It translates to CASSPRDLWGEETQYF.

This clonotype appeared many times. The V gene is TRBV6-6, the J gene TRBJ1-1, with a possible D match to TRBD1 (6 bases). The germline CDR1 and CDR2 sequences are MNHNY and SVGAGI (reference sequence). This CDR3 region has 15 residues. The ends were cut back, 6 bases at V and 1 base at J, with 15 bases in the middle. CDR3 nucleotides: TGTGCCAGCAGCTATGATGGACAGTCGAACACTGAAGCTTTCTTT. It encodes CASSYDGQSNTEAFF.

In this sample, this clonotype turned up a few times. The genes are TRBV30 and TRBJ2-7; possible D gene TRBD2, 6 bases. This CDR3 contains 14 residues. CDR1 GTSNPN and CDR2 SVGIG come from the germline V gene (reference sequence). Deletions cut 0 bases from V and 4 bases from J, with 13 bases between. This CDR3 reads CAWSVAGSFYEQYF. The CDR3 DNA reads as TGTGCCTGGAGTGTCGCGGGGAGTTTTTACGAGCAGTACTTC.

Ten or more counts support this clonotype. The genes are TRBV11-2 and TRBJ2-7; TRBD2 agrees at 10 bases. Germline-derived CDR1 and CDR2 are SGHAT and FQNNGV. The J segment lost 2 bases and the V segment lost 4 bases, leaving 5 bases of the junction unmatched. This CDR3 contains 15 residues. The CDR3 DNA is TGTGCCAGCAGCTCGAGCGGGAGGGCCGCCTACGAGCAGTACTTC. Its protein product is CASSSSGRAAYEQYF.

This CDR3 reads CASSENWGSGRGYTF. For the CDR3, the DNA is TGTGCCAGCAGTGAGAATTGGGGGTCGGGACGCGGCTACACCTTC. This chain joins TRBV2 and TRBJ1-2; tentative D call: TRBD1 (5 bases). V dropped 3 bases and J dropped 8 bases, with 19 bases sitting between them. This CDR3 has 15 amino acids. Germline CDR1 and CDR2: SNHLY and FYNNEI.

This clonotype has a count of ten or more. The DNA for the CDR3 is TGTGCCAGCACCCGGGAGGGCTACGAGCAGTACTTC. Translating gives CASTREGYEQYF. V usage is TRBV6-1 and J usage is TRBJ2-7, with 8 bases fitting TRBD2. V lost 7 bases, J lost 3 bases, and 2 bases stayed unmatched. Germline loops: CDR1 MNHNS, CDR2 SASEGT. CDR3 length: 12 residues.

This clonotype was observed many times. This sequence joins TRBV12-3 or TRBV12-4 and TRBJ2-5; no clear D. The V gene lost 3 bases and the J gene lost 5 bases, with 13 bases spanning the gap. CDR3 length: 14 amino acids. The CDR3, as DNA: TGTGCCAGCAGTTTTAGTGGCCAGCCTGAGACCCAGTACTTC. Its translation: CASSFSGQPETQYF.

This clonotype was counted many times. The V call is TRBV6-2 or TRBV6-3, the J call TRBJ2-5; tentatively, D is TRBD2 (5 bases). The germline CDR1 and CDR2 sequences are MNHEY and SVGEGT. Trimming left V 5 bases short and J 3 bases short, with 19 bases between. This CDR3 comprises 16 residues. In DNA form, the CDR3 reads TGTGCCAGCAGTCCCCGAATAGCGCGAAGGGAAGAGACCCAGTACTTC. Its protein is CASSPRIARREETQYF.

This clonotype was detected many times. The chain carries TRBV28 and TRBJ1-2, with D maybe TRBD1 (6 bases). V was pared by 7 bases and J by 4 bases, with 22 bases between. The V gene's germline CDR1 is MDHEN and CDR2 SYDVKM. This CDR3 has 16 amino acids. CDR3: CASTPMTNRVGYGYTF. The CDR3 nucleotides read TGTGCCAGCACCCCGATGACAAACAGGGTTGGCTATGGCTACACCTTC.

This clonotype was recorded many times. This rearrangement joins TRBV29-1 to TRBJ1-2; perhaps TRBD1 as D (6 bases). Germline CDR1 SQVTM, CDR2 ANQGSEA. This CDR3 region has 14 residues. Trimming took off 6 bases at V and 3 bases at J, with 17 bases between the two ends. The DNA of the CDR3 is TGCAGCGTCCTGGACAGCCGAAAAGACTATGGCTACACCTTC. Encoded protein: CSVLDSRKDYGYTF.

This clonotype was detected ten times or more. The rearrangement uses TRBV7-2 and TRBJ1-5, with D uncertain. The germline V and J ends were trimmed by 1 base and 3 bases, with 7 bases remaining between them. Germline values: CDR1 SGHTA, CDR2 FQGNSA. CDR3 length: 14 amino acids. The CDR3 nucleotides read TGTGCCAGCAGCTTAGGACCGACCAATCAGCCCCAGCATTTT. This translates into CASSLGPTNQPQHF.

This clonotype was recorded many times. The chain has TRBV19 and TRBJ1-3; D call uncertain. Trimming took off 2 bases at V and 0 bases at J, with 11 bases between the two ends. This CDR3 contains 16 residues. The V gene's germline CDR1 is LNHDA and CDR2 SQIVND (reference sequence). CDR3 region: CASSITAASSGNTIYF. Here the CDR3 DNA reads TGTGCCAGTAGTATAACTGCGGCCAGCTCTGGAAACACCATATATTTT.

This clonotype was observed at least ten times. V and J are TRBV4-2 and TRBJ1-1; 7 bases fit TRBD1. The CDR3 runs 13 residues. Germline CDR1 and CDR2: LGHNA and YNFKEQ. V was pared by 1 base and J by 8 bases, with 4 bases of the junction left unmatched. The DNA of the CDR3 is TGTGCCAGCAGCCAAGGGACAGGCGAGGAAGCTTTCTTT. It specifies CASSQGTGEEAFF.

In this sample, this clonotype turned up many times. The chain couples TRBV28 to TRBJ1-1, with TRBD1 as a possible D gene (5 bases). The CDR3 runs 15 residues. Germline V gene lookup returns CDR1 MDHEN and CDR2 SYDVKM. V lost 6 bases and J lost 0, with 14 bases in between. The CDR3: CASRGDSAMNTEAFF. The CDR3 DNA reads as TGTGCCAGCAGGGGCGACAGTGCGATGAACACTGAAGCTTTCTTT. Based on the CDR3 plus reference TRBV28 and TRBJ1-1, the full variable domain is DVKVTQSSRYLVKRTGEKVFLECVQDMDHENMFWYRQDPGLGLRLIYFSYDVKMKEKGDIPEGYSVSREKKERFSLILESASTNQTSMYLCASRGDSAMNTEAFFGQGTRLTVV.

This clonotype was observed many times. The V call is TRBV6-1, the J call TRBJ2-2, with TRBD2 as a possible D gene (6 bases). Germline CDR1 is MNHNS and CDR2 is SASEGT. The V end was cut by 0 bases, the J end by 5 bases, with 10 bases between. The CDR3 extends over 15 amino acids. For the CDR3, the DNA is TGTGCCAGCAGTGAAGCGGGAGGCGGTACCGGGGAGCTGTTTTTT. Its translation is CASSEAGGGTGELFF.